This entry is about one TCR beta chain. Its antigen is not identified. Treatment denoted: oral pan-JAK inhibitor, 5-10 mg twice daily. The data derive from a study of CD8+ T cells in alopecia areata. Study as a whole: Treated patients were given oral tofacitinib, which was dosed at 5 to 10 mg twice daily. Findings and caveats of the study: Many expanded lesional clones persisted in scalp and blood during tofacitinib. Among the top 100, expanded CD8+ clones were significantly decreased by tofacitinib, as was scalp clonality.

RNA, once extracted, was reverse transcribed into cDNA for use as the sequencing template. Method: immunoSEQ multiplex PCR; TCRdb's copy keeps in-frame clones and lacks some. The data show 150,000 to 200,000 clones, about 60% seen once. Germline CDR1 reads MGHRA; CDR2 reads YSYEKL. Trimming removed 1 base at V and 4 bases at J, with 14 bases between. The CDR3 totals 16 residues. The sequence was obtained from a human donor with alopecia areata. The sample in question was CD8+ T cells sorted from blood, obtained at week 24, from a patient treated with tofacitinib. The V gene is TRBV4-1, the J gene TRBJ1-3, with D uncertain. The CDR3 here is CASSQVPPVVGNTIYF. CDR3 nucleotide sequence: TGCGCCAGCAGCCAAGTACCACCGGTTGTAGGAAACACCATATATTTT.